This T cell receptor (beta chain) is drawn from a study of T-cell reconstitution after alpha-beta-depleted transplantation in children. During its preparation, the TCRbeta library received unique molecular identifiers. TCRdb reprocessed the PCR reads with MiXCR, giving one entry per CDR3 protein. The sample shows some 460,000 distinct CDR3 sequences, under 20% of them seen only once. Germline V gene lookup returns CDR1 DFQATT and CDR2 SNEGSKA (reference sequence). V was pared by 5 bases and J by 3 bases, with 11 bases between. The CDR3 loop spans 12 amino acids. The clonotype was recovered from a boy under two years old who had a stem cell transplant for Wiskott-Aldrich syndrome, so the T cells may come from the graft donor. This rearrangement joins TRBV20-1 to TRBJ2-7, with D perhaps TRBD1 (5 bases). The material sequenced was PBMCs, mostly from graft donor cells, taken 360 days after TCRalphabeta/CD19-depleted stem cell transplant. In DNA, the CDR3 is TGCAGTGCTTCCGACAGACTCTACGAGCAGTACTTC. It encodes CSASDRLYEQYF.